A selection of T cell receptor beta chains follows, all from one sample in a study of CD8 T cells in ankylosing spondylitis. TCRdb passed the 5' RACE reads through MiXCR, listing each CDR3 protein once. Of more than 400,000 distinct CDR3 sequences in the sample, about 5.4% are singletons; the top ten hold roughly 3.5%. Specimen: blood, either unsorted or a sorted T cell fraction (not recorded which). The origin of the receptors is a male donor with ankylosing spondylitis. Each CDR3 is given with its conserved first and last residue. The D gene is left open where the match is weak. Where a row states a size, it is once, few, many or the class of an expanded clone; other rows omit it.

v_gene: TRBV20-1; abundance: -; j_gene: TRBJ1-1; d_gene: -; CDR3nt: TGCAGTGCTAGGGAGACAGCTGAAGCTTTCTTT; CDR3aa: CSARETAEAFF
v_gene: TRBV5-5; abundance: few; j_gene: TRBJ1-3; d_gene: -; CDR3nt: TGTGCCAGCAGCTTGGTCGCCACACTCTCTGGAAACACCATATATTTT; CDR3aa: CASSLVATLSGNTIYF
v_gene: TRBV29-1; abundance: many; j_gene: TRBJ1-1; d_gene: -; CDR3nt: TGCAGCGGGAACCCCCTGGACAGTTACACTGAAGCTTTCTTT; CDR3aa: CSGNPLDSYTEAFF
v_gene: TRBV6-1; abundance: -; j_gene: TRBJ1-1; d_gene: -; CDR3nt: TGTGCCACCAAAATCGCGGGGCATAACACTGAAGCTTTCTTT; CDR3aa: CATKIAGHNTEAFF
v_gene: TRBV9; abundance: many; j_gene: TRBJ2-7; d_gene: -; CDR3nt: TGTGCCAGCAGCCCCGCGGGAACCTACGAGCAGTACTTC; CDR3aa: CASSPAGTYEQYF
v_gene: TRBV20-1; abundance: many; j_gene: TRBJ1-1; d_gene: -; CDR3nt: TGCAGTGCTAGAGATTGGAGAGGGGCGGTGAACACTGAAGCTTTCTTT; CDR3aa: CSARDWRGAVNTEAFF
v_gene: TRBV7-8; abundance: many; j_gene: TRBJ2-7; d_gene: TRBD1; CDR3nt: TGTGCCAGCAGCTCTCGCAGGGGGCGACACGAGCAGTACTTC; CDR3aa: CASSSRRGRHEQYF
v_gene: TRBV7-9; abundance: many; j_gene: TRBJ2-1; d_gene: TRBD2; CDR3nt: TGTGCCAGCAGCCCTCCACTAGCGAACCATGAGCAGTTCTTC; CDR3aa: CASSPPLANHEQFF
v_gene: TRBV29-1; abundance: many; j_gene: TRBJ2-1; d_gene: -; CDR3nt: TGCAGCGTGATCGGGTCGTCGGTTTACAATGAGCAGTTCTTC; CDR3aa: CSVIGSSVYNEQFF
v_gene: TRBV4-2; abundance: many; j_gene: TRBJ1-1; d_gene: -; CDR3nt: TGTGCCAGCGGGGGTGGGGGGAACACTGAAGCTTTCTTT; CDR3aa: CASGGGGNTEAFF
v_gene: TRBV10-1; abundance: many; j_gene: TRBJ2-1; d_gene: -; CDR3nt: TGCGCCAGCAGTGATATGGACACTAACAATGAGCAGTTCTTC; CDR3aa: CASSDMDTNNEQFF
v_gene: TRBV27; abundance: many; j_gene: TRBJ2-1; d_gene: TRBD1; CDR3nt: TGTGCCAGCAGTCACGGGACAGGGGGCTACAATGAGCAGTTCTTC; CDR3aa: CASSHGTGGYNEQFF
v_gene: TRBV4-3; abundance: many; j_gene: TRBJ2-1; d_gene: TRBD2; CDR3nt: TGCGCCAGCAGCCCACTCGGGGGGGAGGGCTACAATGAGCAGTTCTTC; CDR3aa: CASSPLGGEGYNEQFF
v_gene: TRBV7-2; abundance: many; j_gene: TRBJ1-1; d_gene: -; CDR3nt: TGTGCCAGCAACTTAGACACCGGACAGTGGAACACTGAAGCTTTCTTT; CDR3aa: CASNLDTGQWNTEAFF
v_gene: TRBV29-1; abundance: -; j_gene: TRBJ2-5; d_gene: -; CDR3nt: TGCAGCGCCCTAGGAAGCGGACAAGAGACCCAGTACTTC; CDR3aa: CSALGSGQETQYF
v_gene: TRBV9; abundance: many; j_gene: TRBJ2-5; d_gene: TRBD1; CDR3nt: TGTGCCAGCAGCGTTCAGGGGGCAGGGGAGACCCAGTACTTC; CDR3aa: CASSVQGAGETQYF
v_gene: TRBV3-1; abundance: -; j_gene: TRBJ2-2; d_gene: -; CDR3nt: TGTGCCAGCAGCCAAGTGGGTAGCGGGAACACCGGGGAGCTGTTTTTT; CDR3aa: CASSQVGSGNTGELFF
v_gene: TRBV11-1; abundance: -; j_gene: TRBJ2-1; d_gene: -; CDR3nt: TGTGCCAGCAGCTTAGGGACTCATGACAATGAGCAGTTCTTC; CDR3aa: CASSLGTHDNEQFF
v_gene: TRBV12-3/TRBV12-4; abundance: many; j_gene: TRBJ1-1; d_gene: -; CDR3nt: TGTGCCAGCAGTTTGGCCTCCCAAAGGGCTTTCTTT; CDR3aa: CASSLASQRAFF
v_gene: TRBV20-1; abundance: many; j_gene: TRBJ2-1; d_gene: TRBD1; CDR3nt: TGCAGTGCTAGAAGGACAGGGACCTACAATGAGCAGTTCTTC; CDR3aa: CSARRTGTYNEQFF